What follows are 13 T cell receptor beta chains derived from one specimen sequenced in a study of T cell repertoires in cytomegalovirus infection. Using its own MiXCR run on the reads, TCRdb lists one record per CDR3 protein. Among tens of thousands of distinct CDR3 sequences listed, under 5% were seen once. The sample taken for sequencing was PBMCs. The receptors here all came from a human donor in good health (CMV status not recorded). Some clones in this sample may be carry-over from other donors' samples.

This clonotype has a count of ten or more. The V and J genes are TRBV5-4 and TRBJ2-1, with D possibly matching TRBD2 (6 bases). Trimming removed 3 bases at V and 6 bases at J, with 13 bases between. Germline values: CDR1 SGHNT, CDR2 YYREEE (reference sequence). CDR3 length: 14 amino acids. The CDR3 here is CASSSLADFNEQFF. CDR3 nucleotide sequence: TGTGCCAGCAGCTCTTTAGCGGACTTCAATGAGCAGTTCTTC.

This clonotype was detected many times. The chain uses TRBV7-2 and TRBJ2-7, with D possibly being TRBD2 (6 bases). Deletions cut 5 bases from V and 6 bases from J, with 14 bases between. The CDR3 has 13 residues. Germline CDR1 is SGHTA and CDR2 is FQGNSA. CDR3 residues: CASSILGGTEQYF. CDR3 nucleotides: TGTGCCAGCAGCATACTAGGAGGGACCGAGCAGTACTTC.

This clonotype is medium-sized in the sample. The V call is TRBV7-2, the J call TRBJ2-3; 10 positions agree with TRBD2. CDR3 size: 15 residues. With V trimmed by 2 bases and J by 6 bases, 5 bases remained unmatched. Germline-derived CDR1 and CDR2 are SGHTA and FQGNSA. CDR3 bases: TGTGCCAGCAGCTTACCGACTAGCGGGTGGGATACGCAGTATTTT. Amino acids: CASSLPTSGWDTQYF.

This clonotype was seen at least ten times. The genes are TRBV4-1 and TRBJ1-3; TRBD1 agrees at 8 bases. With V trimmed by 2 bases and J by 3 bases, 3 bases remained unmatched. The CDR3 runs to 15 residues. Germline-derived CDR1 and CDR2 are MGHRA and YSYEKL. CDR3 nucleotides: TGCGCCAGCAGCCAACCAGGACAGGGTGGAAACACCATATATTTT. This sequence encodes CASSQPGQGGNTIYF.

This clonotype appeared many times. The gene calls are TRBV7-9 and TRBJ2-5, with 8 bases aligning to TRBD2. Germline assignment: CDR1 SEHNR and CDR2 FQNEAQ (reference sequence). The junction had 12 bases not matched to a gene; V was cut back by 5 bases and J by 4 bases. The CDR3 totals 16 residues. CDR3 in amino acids: CASSPEGGRSGETQYF. The CDR3 nucleotides read TGTGCCAGCAGCCCAGAGGGCGGGAGGTCGGGAGAGACCCAGTACTTC. The full variable domain, rest sourced from reference TRBV7-9 and TRBJ2-5, is DTGVSQNPRHKITKRGQNVTFRCDPISEHNRLYWYRQTLGQGPEFLTYFQNEAQLEKSRLLSDRFSAERPKGSFSTLEIQRTEQGDSAMYLCASSPEGGRSGETQYFGPGTRLLVL.

This clonotype was seen repeatedly, ten times or more. The CDR3 is CASSLIDSYEQYF. CDR3 coding DNA: TGTGCCAGCAGCTTAATTGACTCCTACGAGCAGTACTTC. The chain recombines TRBV7-9 with TRBJ2-7, with D unresolved. CDR1 and CDR2 (germline): SEHNR, FQNEAQ (reference sequence). Between the trimmed V and J ends, which lost 2 bases and 0 bases, there was a span of 5 bases. The CDR3 extends over 13 amino acids.

This clonotype was seen many times. J is TRBJ1-3 and V is TRBV7-8, with D tentatively TRBD1 (5 bases). The CDR3 extends over 18 amino acids. With 0 bases removed from V and 1 base from J, the gap between germline ends came to 16 bases. CDR1 and CDR2 from the germline V gene are SGHVS and FQNEAQ. This CDR3 reads CASSLASVRRGSGNTIYF. Written as DNA, the CDR3 is TGTGCCAGCAGCTTAGCGTCGGTGAGAAGGGGATCTGGAAACACCATATATTTT.

This clonotype has a count of ten or more. The rearrangement links TRBV28 to TRBJ1-5; TRBD1 aligns across 7 bases. The CDR3 loop spans 14 amino acids. Germline CDR1 is MDHEN and CDR2 is SYDVKM. The ends lost 6 bases at V and 9 bases at J; junction bases unmatched: 11. CDR3 in DNA: TGTGCCAGCAGCCGTCTACAGGGGTGGGGGCCCCAGCATTTT. This translates into CASSRLQGWGPQHF.

Ten or more counts support this clonotype. This rearrangement joins TRBV28 to TRBJ1-1, with TRBD1 identical over 7 bases. Per germline, CDR1 MDHEN and CDR2 SYDVKM. CDR3 size: 15 residues. J lost 7 bases, V lost 7 bases, and 15 bases had no gene match. In nucleotides, the CDR3 is TGTGCCAGCACCCCCACAGACAGGGAGAGCCTTGAAGCTTTCTTT. It yields the protein CASTPTDRESLEAFF.

The table lists this clonotype with many counts. This chain joins TRBV11-2 and TRBJ2-5; weak D call: TRBD1 (6 bases). The CDR3 length is 13 residues. Trimming stripped 8 bases from V and 4 bases from J, with 14 bases between. Looked up from germline, CDR1 is SGHAT and CDR2 is FQNNGV. The CDR3 spells CASAVRGRETQYF. CDR3 bases: TGTGCCAGCGCAGTCAGGGGTCGAGAGACCCAGTACTTC.

This clonotype was found many times. The chain links TRBV7-9 to TRBJ2-2, with TRBD1 as a possible D gene (6 bases). Trimming took 3 bases from V and 4 from J, leaving 9 bases between them. CDR3 length: 14 amino acids. Germline V gene sequence: CDR1 SEHNR, CDR2 FQNEAQ (reference sequence). CDR3 loop: CASSFNRVTGELFF. The CDR3 DNA reads as TGTGCCAGCAGCTTCAACAGGGTCACCGGGGAGCTGTTTTTT. Together with reference TRBV7-9 and TRBJ2-2, the CDR3 gives the full variable domain: DTGVSQNPRHKITKRGQNVTFRCDPISEHNRLYWYRQTLGQGPEFLTYFQNEAQLEKSRLLSDRFSAERPKGSFSTLEIQRTEQGDSAMYLCASSFNRVTGELFFGEGSRLTVL.

This clonotype was detected ten times or more. The rearrangement uses TRBV7-2 and TRBJ2-7; possibly TRBD1 for D (6 bases). The CDR3 runs 14 residues. The V and J ends lost 5 bases and 0 bases respectively, with 11 bases between them. Germline V CDR1 and CDR2: SGHTA, FQGNSA. This CDR3 reads CASSVDRTSYEQYF. The CDR3 nucleotides read TGTGCCAGCAGCGTAGACAGGACCTCCTACGAGCAGTACTTC. Full variable domain (remainder filled in from reference TRBV7-2 and TRBJ2-7): GAGVSQSPSNKVTEKGKDVELRCDPISGHTALYWYRQSLGQGLEFLIYFQGNSAPDKSGLPSDRFSAERTGGSVSTLTIQRTQQEDSAVYLCASSVDRTSYEQYFGPGTRLTVT.

This clonotype has at least ten counts. CDR3: CASSLVGDAQYF. For the CDR3, the DNA is TGTGCCAGCAGCTTAGTCGGGGATGCGCAGTATTTT. V gene TRBV7-2 combines with J gene TRBJ2-3; TRBD2 is a possible D gene (5 bases). V dropped 1 base and J dropped 10 bases, with 9 bases sitting between them. The CDR3 consists of 12 residues. Germline lookup yields CDR1 SGHTA and CDR2 FQGNSA.